The TCR beta chain under discussion was sequenced for a study of TIL therapy for anti-PD-1-resistant metastatic lung cancer. On the study more broadly: Patients had a median age of around 56 years (range 38-75).

The libraries were made with immunoSEQ v3. Only in-frame clones appear in the TCRdb table, and some are missing; sequencing was by immunoSEQ multiplex PCR. Of 45,000 to 75,000 clones listed, 80% to 90% are singletons. This clone was recorded once. Sample time point: pre-treatment sample, taken before nivolumab and TIL therapy. The ends lost 1 base at V and 0 bases at J; junction bases unmatched: 2. The CDR3 has 17 amino acids. In germline, CDR1 is LGHNT, CDR2 FRNRAP. This TCR derives from a person between 25 and 80 years old with non-small cell lung cancer. The sequences come from blood, collected at baseline. The chain combines TRBV12-5 with TRBJ2-6; TRBD2 matches at 8 bases. CDR3 residues: CASGLGTSSSGANVLTF. The DNA of the CDR3 is TGTGCTAGTGGTTTGGGGACTAGCAGCTCTGGGGCCAACGTCCTGACTTTC. Filled out from reference TRBV12-5 and TRBJ2-6, the complete variable domain reads DARVTQTPRHKVTEMGQEVTMRCQPILGHNTVFWYRQTMMQGLELLAYFRNRAPLDDSGMPKDRFSAEMPDATLATLKIQPSEPRDSAVYFCASGLGTSSSGANVLTFGAGSRLTVL.